This TCR beta chain was captured by sequencing in a study of cytomegalovirus exposure and HLA in healthy donors (dated by TCRdb to about 2017). About the study as a whole: According to an earlier analysis of a few hundred of the donors, some 170 million T cells yielded some 110 million unique TCR beta sequences and approximately 280 Gb of sequence data. Donor age, sex, ethnicity and CMV serostatus were compiled alongside the repertoire data. High-throughput TCR immunosequencing, statistical association of individual TCRs with disease status, and machine learning were combined to predict cytomegalovirus infection status. The study aimed to test whether signatures of past pathogen exposure could be identified by cataloging public T cell receptors. To study patterns of TCR occurrence, a later analysis re-analyzed previously published TCR beta repertoires from 550 to 800 donors and added high-resolution HLA genotyping. Across some 400 genotyped donors of the cohort, an average of 235,054 unique TCR beta nucleotide sequences per donor were sequenced, and approximately 17% of those sequences were non-productive. The number of typed donors differed by locus: 629-630 for A, B, C, DRB1 and DQB1; 522 for DQA1; some 610 for DPA1; and roughly 450 for DPB1. In the later analysis, no new phenotypic data were used to find candidate immune exposures; instead, reliance was placed on TCR beta sequences and their occurrence across donors. Using immunosequencing, the study profiled T cell repertoires from roughly 650 subjects and related those repertoires to cytomegalovirus serostatus. In an earlier analysis of roughly 540 of the donors, high-throughput TCR beta sequencing was used to judge whether each TCR beta V gene segment behaved as functional or pseudogenic. Of the 300 to 450 genotyped donors, 65% to 90% were placed in the genetic ancestry cluster associated with self-reported Caucasian donors. Several DR-DQ haplotypes were handled as single units for association and clustering because linkage in the cohort was strong. Along with the approximately 700-subject first cohort, a separate validation cohort of over a hundred different subjects was used. Every repertoire in the discovery cohort had been generated on one and the same sequencing platform. Around 300 gigabases of sequencing data and 78 million or so unique TCR sequences were included in an early release covering 550 to 650 HLA-typed donors. In a later genetic analysis, genome-wide SNP genotypes for about 55% of the roughly 700 donors were used, and that subset was treated as a discovery cohort. Class I and class II HLA loci were covered by the typing at four-digit resolution.

Library preparation used the immunoSEQ multiplex PCR assay. For the multiplex PCR, a mixture combining 60 forward primers for TCR Vbeta segments and 13 reverse primers for TCR Jbeta segments was used. The CDR3 region of rearranged TCR beta genes was amplified from genomic DNA with a multiplex PCR assay. The amplified TCR beta libraries were sequenced on the Illumina HiSeq System as 87-base-pair reads. As for the original processing: Across the roughly 700 repertoires, a later analysis counted tens of millions of unique TCR beta chains, 9.5 million to 13 million of which were shared by at least two donors. Raw reads were error-corrected and collapsed into unique sequences by a nearest-neighbor algorithm in which closely related sequences were merged to remove PCR and sequencing errors. V, D and J gene segments were assigned by aligning CDR3 sequences to IMGT reference sequences. For a sequence to be retained, a match of at least six nucleotides was required to both a V gene segment and a J gene segment. A rearrangement was called productive if the CDR3 had no stop codons and remained in frame with V and J, and every other rearrangement was called non-productive. Following IMGT convention, CDR3 was defined as the stretch from the second conserved V-encoded cysteine to the conserved J-encoded phenylalanine. The earlier analysis of around 640 of the donors excluded sequences that lacked an unambiguous match to a single V gene segment. In an earlier analysis of 587 of the donors, V segments were called functional above 56.7% productive rearrangements and were called segregating when the between-donor standard deviation exceeded 5%. A statistical classification framework was developed to diagnose cytomegalovirus status using the catalog of TCR beta chain sequences. A later analysis assigned V and J genes by comparing TCR nucleotide sequences with IMGT/GENE-DB human TR gene sequences. Using the TCRdist pipeline, a later analysis assigned CDR3 sequences along with most-parsimonious VDJ recombination scenarios. A later analysis defined each TCR beta chain by its CDR3 amino acid sequence plus V-gene family, and excluded reads lacking a unique V-gene family. To address suspected cross-contamination and a sequencing artifact, a later analysis removed 592 highly shared, low-generation-probability nucleotide sequences. In a later analysis, a clonal expansion index was calculated for each public chain from normalized within-repertoire ranks of inferred template counts. A later analysis computed generation probabilities with a VDJ recombination model fitted to out-of-frame rearrangements, and checked the results against IGoR. Hypergeometric tests were used in a later analysis to score TCR-TCR, TCR-HLA and TCR-CMV co-occurrence, with a repertoire-size bias correction applied to the TCR pairs. A later analysis estimated false discovery rates by permuting HLA or CMV assignments 20 times. In a later analysis, co-occurring TCRs were grouped with DBSCAN, and TCRdist sequence similarity was added when clustering was performed within HLA-allele-positive subsets. Co-occurrence clustering excluded repertoires with fewer than 30,000 or more than 120,000 public chains, plus five with anomalous nucleotide sharing. This is the immuneACCESS table as TCRdb keeps it, with only in-frame sequences that have V and J called. A part of the clones is gone; compared with another copy, unresolved V genes explain less than half, and the rest is unexplained. V and J calls and clone size are as listed in that table; D and trimming were resolved from the DNA. The sample yields more than 120,000 clones; about four fifths were counted once. Of the sample, 5% to 8% falls within the top ten clones.

The CDR3 has 15 amino acids, counting the end cysteine and phenylalanine. Left in the record is the CDR3 DNA by itself, 45 bases read in frame from the first base. Based on the germline V gene, the CDR1 and CDR2 sequences are MGHRA and YSYEKL. The cohort comprised approximately 700 healthy bone marrow donors. Cohort members were all nominally healthy when sampled, although unrecorded immune exposures were likely present. The donor was CMV seropositive and belonged to the group of more than 250 seropositive cohort members. A peripheral blood sample was collected from each donor, and TCR beta sequencing was performed on peripheral blood mononuclear cells. Genomic DNA was extracted from the blood cell samples with the Qiagen DNeasy Blood Extraction Kit. Overall study results and their limits: Roughly uniform sequencing depth across donors was assumed in presence/absence analyses, although this assumption may not hold. In an earlier analysis of approximately 590 of the donors, most TCR beta V segments appeared in productive rearrangements about 87% or about 30% of the time, broadly matching IMGT annotations. Correlated functional status among segregating V segments might reflect linkage disequilibrium, but an unknown experimental factor could not be ruled out. According to a later analysis, most CMV-associated TCR beta chains appeared to be HLA-restricted, and the HLA associations seemed to be driven largely by CMV exposure. In a later genetic analysis, a missense DCLRE1C variant was associated with V-gene and J-gene trimming of TCR beta chains, and the association was replicated in an independent cohort. CMV serostatus was the only immune exposure information available for the cohort. In this cohort, only TCR beta chains were sequenced, and detectable features were limited by the absence of alpha or paired-chain data. In a later analysis, HLA-associated TCR beta chains were found to be more clonally expanded and to have lower generation probabilities than equally common non-associated chains. A later genetic analysis reported fewer N-insertions in productive TCRs among donors in an Asian-associated ancestry cluster than the approximately 670-donor mean. A later analysis found that TCR association rates varied across HLA loci, with DRB1 alleles showing the most associated TCRs and HLA-C alleles the fewest. Several of the top co-occurrence clusters appeared to be linked to parvovirus B19, influenza, CMV and Epstein-Barr virus, according to a later analysis. The 87-base-pair reads could not distinguish some IMGT-functional V segments, including TRBV6-2 and TRBV6-3, so those segments were excluded. Three of the identified cytomegalovirus-associated TCR beta chains were confirmed in vitro to be specific for cytomegalovirus antigens. Across donors, most TCR sequences were observed very rarely, whereas some public TCRs were present in many individuals. A further reported finding was that TCR beta sequences accurately predicted the HLA-A and HLA-B alleles for most subjects in the first cohort. Because some donors lacked HLA typing at each locus, the association tests relied only on the typed subset. A cluster of highly shared sequence variants was judged likely to be a technical artifact of the sequencing pipeline. Because counts were too low, approximately 18 rarely observed V segments, including chromosome 9 orphons, were excluded from the earlier analysis of 500 to 700 of the donors. In the study, 150 to 200 TCR beta chains were listed as associated with cytomegalovirus. The classifier was reported to diagnose cytomegalovirus status with high specificity and sensitivity in both the original and validation cohorts. A later analysis associated 16,951 TCR beta sequences with specific HLA alleles at a false discovery rate of 0.05. Strong co-occurrence of HLA alleles, especially DR and DQ, made assigning TCR associations to individual alleles difficult. According to the authors, the approach could potentially be generalized to other disease states and immunological phenotypes.

To note about this clone: No cognate antigen has been identified for it. The junction departs from germline at one end; a sequencing error may be responsible.

This TCR was sampled from a woman aged 40 to 50 in good health and CMV-seropositive. The V gene is TRBV4-1 and the J gene is TRBJ2-1, with 14 middle bases fitting TRBD2. Sequenced material: PBMCs. The nucleotides read TGCGCCAGCAGCCCTTTGGGACTAGCGGGAGACTGGCGGATCTTC. It codes for CASSPLGLAGDWRIF.